This entry is about one TCR beta chain. Which antigen it targets is not known. No base-level quality is on record; no much larger clone is a single base apart. The data stem from a study of blood T cells in healthy people across ages (dated by TCRdb to between 2014 and 2017). Regarding the study in general: In model experiments, template switching captured about one uniquely barcoded TCR beta cDNA molecule for every two T cells. Using deep sequencing normalized with unique cDNA molecular identifiers, the study measured how TCR beta repertoire diversity changes with age. To avoid experimental bias, donors of different ages were randomly spread across the sequencing lanes. For two donors (one aged 18 to 29 and one aged 80 or older), the study analyzed two additional independent replicas of 1 million unique cDNA reads from the same blood draw. The donors were divided into four age groups: young (average approximately 16 years), middle-aged (over 35), aged (under 70) and long-lived (82). Paper-wide results and their limitations: Estimates of total diversity based on one million sequenced T cells were regarded as lower bounds and as underestimates. Compared with the aged group, the long-lived group had more naive CD4+ T cells, fewer expanded clones and increased TCR diversity, a pattern suggesting age selection. Because profiling used bulk unsorted PBMCs, naive and antigen-experienced compartments could not be compared conclusively. Observed TCR beta diversity per million T cells fell roughly linearly with age, and a significant reduction was already apparent by age roughly 40. The CMV infection status of donors was not known, potentially confounding age-related changes in expanded clonotypes. A strong correlation was found between observed TCR beta diversity and the percentage of naive T cells measured by flow cytometry.

At the junction V is shortened by 4 bases and J by 2 bases; bases outside the gene matches: 5. Based on the germline V gene, the CDR1 and CDR2 sequences are WSHSY and SAAADI. The CDR3 sequence holds 15 residues, the cysteine and phenylalanine included. Only the CDR3 region is kept as DNA, spanning 45 bases read in frame from base 1. Donors were about 36 systemically healthy Caucasian individuals from Russia aged about 6 to 100 years. Ten milliliters of peripheral blood were collected from each donor into EDTA-treated Vacutainer tubes. Ficoll-Paque density-gradient centrifugation was used to isolate PBMCs, with at least 7 million obtained per sample. Trizol reagent was used to extract total RNA from the PBMCs, yielding at least 5 micrograms per sample. Naive CD45RAhigh/CD27high T cell percentages were measured by flow cytometry on a PBMC aliquot from every donor. Library generation was performed with 5' RACE. This sample was sequenced with an Illumina HiSeq 2500. The second PCR ran for about 7 to 11 cycles and used a J-beta primer mix along with a sample-barcoded 5' primer. Each TCR beta cDNA molecule received a unique molecular identifier from a template-switch 5' adaptor carrying 12 random nucleotides. At least 3 million CDR3-containing paired-end reads were obtained from each sample. First-strand cDNA synthesis was performed from all RNA using the Mint cDNA synthesis kit, with priming by a TRBC-specific oligonucleotide. All cDNA was treated with uracil-DNA glycosylase and then went through a first 18-cycle PCR with the universal primers M1SS and BC2_uni_R. The published analysis was carried out like this. For normalization, 1 million high-quality reads, each with a distinct molecular identifier, were randomly selected from each sample. Instead of being binned into consensus sequences, reads that shared molecular identifiers were thrown out. CDR3 identification, clonotype clustering and error correction used MiTCR with a Q25 quality threshold and the strictest error-elimination algorithm. Lower-bound total TCR beta diversity was estimated with a nonparametric unseen species model using Euler transformation. TCRdb reran the public reads through fastp at Q25 and MiXCR, keeping productive beta chains. Here each entry gathers all rows of one CDR3 protein and keeps the most common genes and DNA. TCRdb's processing, not the authors' own work, is the source of the V and J calls. A total of about 1.6 million distinct CDR3 sequences appear in this sample, 34% of them only once. Together, the top ten hold over 9% of the sample.

The TCR originated in a woman under 40 in good health. The sequencing input was blood. The rearrangement joined TRBV10-2 to TRBJ2-7; 10 junctional bases match TRBD2. Here is the DNA: TGCGCCAGCAGTGGTCGGACTAGCGGACCCTACGAGCAGTACTTC. Translated, it reads CASSGRTSGPYEQYF.